These 29 T cell receptor beta chains originate from one sample sequenced in a study of T cell repertoires in cytomegalovirus infection. Each CDR3 protein gets one entry after TCRdb re-called the reads with MiXCR. The sample has 200,000 to 250,000 distinct CDR3 sequences, approximately 22% seen once; the top ten hold 15% to 20%. The sequenced material came from CD8+ T cells from PBMCs. All receptors derive from a human donor in good health (CMV status not recorded). Some clones in this sample may be carry-over from other donors' samples.

At least ten counts were recorded for this clonotype. V is TRBV7-6 and J is TRBJ1-1, with unresolved D. V shed 3 bases and J shed 2 bases, with 7 bases lying between them. This CDR3 comprises 13 residues. Germline lookup yields CDR1 SGHVS and CDR2 FNYEAQ. CDR3 bases: TGTGCCAGCAGCTTTGCACCTAACACTGAAGCTTTCTTT. Residues: CASSFAPNTEAFF.

The rearrangement links TRBV28 to TRBJ2-3; D gene ambiguous. Trimming took off 2 bases at V and 0 bases at J, with 6 bases between the two ends. The germline CDR1 and CDR2 sequences are MDHEN and SYDVKM. There are 14 residues in the CDR3. CDR3 protein: CASSLALSTDTQYF. The DNA of the CDR3 is TGTGCCAGCAGTTTAGCCCTTAGCACAGATACGCAGTATTTT.

This rearrangement joins TRBV28 to TRBJ2-1; 8 nucleotides match TRBD2. V trimming: 4 bases; J trimming: 7 bases; junction bases outside the gene matches: 18. The CDR3 spans 18 residues. Germline V gives CDR1 MDHEN, CDR2 SYDVKM. The CDR3 protein is CASSWPRVSGGTINEQFF. CDR3 sequence (DNA): TGTGCCAGCAGTTGGCCCCGGGTGAGCGGGGGTACCATAAATGAGCAGTTCTTC.

This clonotype was picked up many times. J is TRBJ2-4 and V is TRBV2; D uncertain. CDR1 and CDR2 (germline): SNHLY, FYNNEI. The CDR3 contains 16 residues. The V gene lost 2 bases and the J gene lost 3 bases, with 14 bases spanning the gap. The CDR3 protein is CASSESLGLNKNIQYF. The CDR3 DNA is TGTGCCAGCAGTGAATCCCTGGGGTTAAACAAAAACATTCAGTACTTC.

The V call is TRBV5-5, the J call TRBJ2-1; D is undetermined. Deletions cut 4 bases from V and 14 bases from J, with 13 bases between. This CDR3 spans 11 amino acids. Per germline, CDR1 SGHKS and CDR2 YYEKEE (reference sequence). The CDR3: CASSTVLWEFF. CDR3 DNA sequence: TGTGCCAGCAGCACCGTTCTCTGGGAGTTCTTC.

This clonotype was recorded many times. This sequence joins TRBV7-8 and TRBJ2-3, with TRBD2 as a possible D gene (6 bases). The germline CDR1 and CDR2 sequences are SGHVS and FQNEAQ. Deletions cut 5 bases from V and 0 bases from J, with 12 bases between. The CDR3 loop spans 15 amino acids. The CDR3 sequence is CASSPSVVSTDTQYF. CDR3 DNA sequence: TGTGCCAGCAGCCCTAGCGTAGTAAGCACAGATACGCAGTATTTT.

The chain links TRBV19 to TRBJ1-1, with 8 bases fitting TRBD1. The CDR3 is made up of 16 amino acids. V was clipped by 7 bases and J by 4 bases; unmatched bases: 14. CDR1 and CDR2 from the germline V gene are LNHDA and SQIVND (reference sequence). CDR3 DNA sequence: TGTGCCAGTACCATCTTGGACAGGGCTTACGGCACTGAAGCTTTCTTT. Translating gives CASTILDRAYGTEAFF.

This clonotype was observed a few times. The chain couples TRBV28 to TRBJ2-1, with 9 bases that match TRBD2. The CDR3 runs to 11 residues. Germline-derived CDR1 and CDR2 are MDHEN and SYDVKM. With V trimmed by 3 bases and J by 12 bases, 0 bases remained unmatched. CDR3 DNA: TGTGCCAGCAGTTTTAGCGGGGGGCAGTTCTTC. It yields the protein CASSFSGGQFF.

The chain couples TRBV20-1 to TRBJ2-7; 9 bases match TRBD1. Germline V gene sequence: CDR1 DFQATT, CDR2 SNEGSKA (reference sequence). V trimming: 4 bases; J trimming: 9 bases; junction bases outside the gene matches: 16. The CDR3 has 15 residues. This CDR3 reads CSANTIPGTGSWQYF. CDR3 coding DNA: TGCAGTGCTAATACGATTCCCGGGACAGGGTCGTGGCAGTACTTC.

This clonotype was seen ten or more times. The rearrangement uses TRBV5-1 and TRBJ1-1; tentative D call: TRBD1 (5 bases). Germline CDR1 SGHRS, CDR2 YFSETQ. CDR3 length: 14 amino acids. V was shortened by 2 bases and J by 5 bases, with 13 bases between the two germline ends. In DNA form, the CDR3 reads TGCGCCAGCAGCTTACCCCAGACAGCTACTGAAGCTTTCTTT. Protein: CASSLPQTATEAFF.

This clonotype was observed a few times. V gene TRBV18 combines with J gene TRBJ1-2; D call uncertain. There are 13 residues in the CDR3. V lost 2 bases to trimming and J lost 2 bases, with 6 bases between them. The germline gives CDR1 KGHSH, CDR2 LQKENI. The CDR3 loop is CASSPTANYGYTF. CDR3 bases: TGTGCCAGCTCACCAACAGCAAACTATGGCTACACCTTC. The whole variable domain, remainder taken from reference TRBV18 and TRBJ1-2, is NAGVMQNPRHLVRRRGQEARLRCSPMKGHSHVYWYRQLPEEGLKFMVYLQKENIIDESGMPKERFSAEFPKEGPSILRIQQVVRGDSAAYFCASSPTANYGYTFGSGTRLTVV.

This clonotype was detected only a few times. The chain joins TRBV2 to TRBJ2-4; a weak D match, TRBD2 (6 bases). Trimming shortened V by 10 bases and J by 4 bases, and 23 bases separated the two germline ends. Germline V CDR1 and CDR2: SNHLY, FYNNEI. The CDR3 is made up of 16 amino acids. Written as DNA, the CDR3 is TGTGCCATCTCTCCGCGAACGGGGGACTCAAAAAACATTCAGTACTTC. This encodes CAISPRTGDSKNIQYF.

A few counts support this clonotype. This rearrangement joins TRBV7-6 to TRBJ2-7; 13 bases are a match to TRBD2. The CDR3 is 14 amino acids. The V segment lost 0 bases and the J segment 7 bases; nucleotides outside the gene matches: 0. Germline V gene lookup returns CDR1 SGHVS and CDR2 FNYEAQ. The CDR3 DNA sequence: TGTGCCAGCAGCTTAGCGGGACTAGCGGGGGAGCAGTACTTC. Amino acids: CASSLAGLAGEQYF.

The chain is built from TRBV29-1 and TRBJ2-2; D is unresolved. Trimming removed 4 bases from V and 6 bases from J, with 15 bases in between. The germline V gene has CDR1 SQVTM and CDR2 ANQGSEA. CDR3 length equals 14 residues. The CDR3 here is CSVVSSSRPGELFF. As DNA, the CDR3 is TGCAGCGTTGTCTCCTCCTCGCGTCCCGGGGAGCTGTTTTTT.

In this sample, this clonotype turned up many times. The V gene is TRBV28, the J gene TRBJ2-3, with D possibly matching TRBD1 (6 bases). V was cut by 6 bases and J by 5 bases, with 15 bases left in between. The CDR3 is 14 amino acids. The germline V gene encodes CDR1 MDHEN and CDR2 SYDVKM. This CDR3 reads CASSRPTGVDTQYF. As DNA, the CDR3 is TGTGCCAGCAGCCGACCGACAGGAGTAGATACGCAGTATTTT.

This chain links TRBV20-1 with TRBJ2-7; possibly TRBD2 for D (5 bases). In germline, CDR1 is DFQATT, CDR2 SNEGSKA (reference sequence). This CDR3 spans 14 amino acids. Trimming took off 3 bases at V and 1 base at J, with 13 bases between the two ends. The CDR3 protein is CSASAGEPSYEQYF. The CDR3 DNA is TGCAGTGCTAGTGCCGGGGAACCGTCCTACGAGCAGTACTTC.

This clonotype was seen repeatedly, ten times or more. The gene calls are TRBV7-6 and TRBJ1-2; D unresolved. This CDR3 spans 16 amino acids. CDR1 and CDR2 (germline): SGHVS, FNYEAQ. V was shortened by 0 bases and J by 5 bases, with 16 bases between the two germline ends. CDR3 amino acids: CASSLAPEGRLYGYTF. CDR3 DNA sequence: TGTGCCAGCAGCTTAGCTCCCGAGGGCAGACTTTATGGCTACACCTTC.

The chain recombines TRBV20-1 with TRBJ2-2; no reliable D call. In germline, CDR1 is DFQATT, CDR2 SNEGSKA (reference sequence). V was shortened by 3 bases and J by 5 bases, with 7 bases between the two germline ends. This CDR3 region has 12 residues. CDR3 in DNA: TGCAGTGCTAGTTCCGGAACCGGGGAGCTGTTTTTT. This codes for CSASSGTGELFF.

In this sample, this clonotype turned up a few times. The chain joins TRBV28 to TRBJ2-5; 12 bases are a match to TRBD2. This CDR3 spans 18 amino acids. Germline CDR1 MDHEN, CDR2 SYDVKM. V lost 6 bases and J lost 8; bases outside the gene matches: 19. The CDR3 nucleotides read TGTGCCAGCAGCTTAATGGCTAGCGGGGGGGCGCTGGGGGGAACCCAGTACTTC. This encodes CASSLMASGGALGGTQYF.

The chain employs TRBV5-1 and TRBJ2-7; D is possibly TRBD2 (5 bases). Trimming removed 4 bases from V and 0 bases from J, with 8 bases in between. This CDR3 has 13 residues. The V gene's germline CDR1 is SGHRS and CDR2 YFSETQ. This CDR3 reads CASSQEASYEQYF. The DNA of the CDR3 is TGCGCCAGCAGCCAGGAGGCCTCCTACGAGCAGTACTTC.

This clonotype was seen only a few times. The chain carries TRBV12-3 or TRBV12-4 and TRBJ1-1; D not certain. The CDR3 runs to 13 residues. V was cut by 5 bases and J by 7 bases, with 14 bases left in between. The CDR3 nucleotides read TGTGCCAGCAGTATGTATACACCACTTGAAGCTTTCTTT. It specifies CASSMYTPLEAFF.

This clonotype was counted between two and nine times. V gene TRBV28 combines with J gene TRBJ1-4; TRBD1 is a possible D gene (6 bases). Per germline, CDR1 MDHEN and CDR2 SYDVKM. This CDR3 is built from 14 residues. Trimming pared 5 bases from V and 7 bases from J, leaving 14 bases between. CDR3 sequence reads: CASSASVTGEKLFF. The CDR3 DNA is TGTGCCAGCAGTGCATCGGTGACAGGTGAAAAACTGTTTTTT.

This clonotype was seen ten or more times. The V call is TRBV20-1, the J call TRBJ2-2, with D perhaps TRBD2 (6 bases). Trimming left V 3 bases short and J 2 bases short, with 10 bases between. The V gene's germline CDR1 is DFQATT and CDR2 SNEGSKA (reference sequence). The CDR3 loop spans 14 amino acids. The CDR3: CSARVGGNTGELFF. CDR3 DNA sequence: TGCAGTGCTAGGGTGGGGGGTAACACCGGGGAGCTGTTTTTT.

V is TRBV20-1 and J is TRBJ1-1; tentatively, D is TRBD1 (5 bases). The ends were cut back, 0 bases at V and 11 bases at J, with 16 bases in the middle. The CDR3 loop spans 13 amino acids. Germline values: CDR1 DFQATT, CDR2 SNEGSKA (reference sequence). The CDR3 DNA follows: TGCAGTGCTAGAGATCTCGTTGGACAACTCGCTTTCTTT. It yields the protein CSARDLVGQLAFF.

The rearrangement links TRBV6-1 to TRBJ2-3; 7 nucleotides line up with TRBD2. J lost 2 bases, V lost 6 bases, and 14 bases had no gene match. Germline CDR1 is MNHNS and CDR2 is SASEGT. This CDR3 comprises 17 residues. The CDR3 DNA sequence: TGTGCCAGCAGCCCTCGGCCCTCCGGGGGGTCCACAGATACGCAGTATTTT. Protein product: CASSPRPSGGSTDTQYF.

This chain links TRBV6-6 with TRBJ2-7; D is unresolved. Germline V gene data show CDR1 as MNHNY and CDR2 as SVGAGI (reference sequence). The CDR3 is 13 amino acids. V was cut by 5 bases and J by 0 bases, with 8 bases left in between. The CDR3: CASSHRASYEQYF. The CDR3 nucleotides are TGTGCCAGCAGTCACCGGGCCTCCTACGAGCAGTACTTC.

This clonotype came up a few times. The gene calls are TRBV7-9 and TRBJ2-1, with TRBD1 identical over 9 bases. Germline CDR1 is SEHNR and CDR2 is FQNEAQ (reference sequence). J lost 7 bases, V lost 4 bases, and 8 bases had no gene match. The CDR3 extends over 15 amino acids. CDR3 nucleotide sequence: TGTGCCAGCAGCTACCGGGACAGGGTAGGAAATGAGCAGTTCTTC. Translating gives CASSYRDRVGNEQFF.

This clonotype showed up just a few times. This sequence joins TRBV28 and TRBJ2-5, with a weak D call TRBD1 (5 bases). Germline V lookup: CDR1 MDHEN, CDR2 SYDVKM. CDR3 length: 15 residues. The V gene lost 2 bases and the J gene lost 2 bases, with 12 bases spanning the gap. The CDR3 protein is CASSLGKGQQETQYF. For the CDR3, the DNA is TGTGCCAGCAGTTTAGGGAAGGGGCAGCAAGAGACCCAGTACTTC.

The CDR3 region has the DNA TGTGCCAGCAGGCCCTCTCGCCGGGGGGGCACAGATACGCAGTATTTT. Encoded protein: CASRPSRRGGTDTQYF. This chain connects TRBV6-5 to TRBJ2-3, with 7 bases matching TRBD2. The trim removed 6 bases at V and 1 base at J, leaving 10 bases unmatched. The germline V gene has CDR1 MNHEY and CDR2 SVGAGI. CDR3 length: 16 amino acids.